This entry is about one T cell receptor (beta chain). Its antigen is unknown. This sample was included in a study of T cells after posttransplantation cyclophosphamide. The related graft donor's blood sample was taken on the day of bone marrow donation. The study, taken as a whole, reports: After PTCy, TRB diversity resembled that of CNI/methotrexate controls. Skin or GI-infiltrating T cells shared few TRB sequences with blood.

Germline CDR1 and CDR2: SGHTA and FQGNSA. This CDR3 is built from 13 residues. V shed 5 bases, J shed 6 bases, and the junction held 2 bases outside the gene matches. Clones were sequenced by immunoSEQ multiplex PCR, and TCRdb holds only the in-frame ones, with some missing. The sample records fewer than 55,000 clones, 90% to 95% being singletons. The rearrangement joins TRBV7-2 to TRBJ2-2; 8 nucleotides agree with TRBD2. What was sequenced was PBMCs. The TCR comes from a woman in her twenties or thirties in good health and a related stem cell transplant donor. The CDR3 region has the DNA TGTGCCAGCAGCAGCGGGGGATCCGGGGAGCTGTTTTTT. Its translation: CASSSGGSGELFF.